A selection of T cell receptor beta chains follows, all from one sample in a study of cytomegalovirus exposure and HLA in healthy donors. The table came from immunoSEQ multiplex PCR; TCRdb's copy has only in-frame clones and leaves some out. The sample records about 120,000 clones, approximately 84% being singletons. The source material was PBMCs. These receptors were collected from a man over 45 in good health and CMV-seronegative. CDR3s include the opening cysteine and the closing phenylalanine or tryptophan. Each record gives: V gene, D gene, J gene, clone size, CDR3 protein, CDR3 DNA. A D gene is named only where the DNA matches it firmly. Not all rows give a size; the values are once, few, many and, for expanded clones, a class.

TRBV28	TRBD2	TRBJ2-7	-	CASSPPGTSGSEDF	TGTGCCAGCAGTCCCCCCGGGACTAGCGGCTCTGAGGACTTC
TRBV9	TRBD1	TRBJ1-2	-	CASSVGGQGYGYTF	TGTGCCAGCAGCGTAGGGGGACAGGGGTATGGCTACACCTTC
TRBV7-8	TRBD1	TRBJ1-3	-	CASSPTVGQGSGNTIYF	TGTGCCAGCAGCCCAACGGTGGGACAGGGCTCTGGAAACACCATATATTTT
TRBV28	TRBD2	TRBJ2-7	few	CATRGGPALYEQYF	TGTGCCACACGCGGGGGACCGGCGCTCTACGAGCAGTACTTC
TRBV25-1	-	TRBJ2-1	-	CASSGGGPRGVSYNEQFF	TGTGCCAGCAGTGGGGGGGGTCCCAGGGGCGTCTCCTACAATGAGCAGTTCTTC
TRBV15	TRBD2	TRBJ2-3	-	CATSRTSGRPSTDTQYF	TGTGCCACCAGCAGGACTAGCGGGAGGCCTAGCACAGATACGCAGTATTTT
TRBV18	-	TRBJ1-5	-	CASCVDRNQPQHF	TGTGCCAGCTGTGTCGACAGAAATCAGCCCCAGCATTTT
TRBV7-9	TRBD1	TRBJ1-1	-	CASSETGVNTEAFF	TGTGCCAGCAGCGAGACAGGGGTGAACACTGAAGCTTTCTTT
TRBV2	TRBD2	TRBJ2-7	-	CASSRLAGAGEQYF	TGTGCCAGCAGCCGACTAGCGGGGGCGGGCGAGCAGTACTTC
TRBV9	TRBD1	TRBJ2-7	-	CASSVGTGSSYEQYF	TGTGCCAGCAGCGTAGGGACAGGAAGCTCCTACGAGCAGTACTTC
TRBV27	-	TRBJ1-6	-	CASGRVTNSPLHF	TGTGCCAGCGGCAGGGTCACTAATTCACCCCTCCACTTT
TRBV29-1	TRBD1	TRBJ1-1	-	CSVRTGRNTEAFF	TGCAGCGTCCGGACAGGGAGGAACACTGAAGCTTTCTTT
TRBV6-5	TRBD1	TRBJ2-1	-	CASSRDREQFF	TGTGCCAGCAGCAGGGACAGGGAGCAGTTCTTC
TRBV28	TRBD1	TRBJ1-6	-	CASGYDRGFSPLHF	TGTGCCAGCGGGTACGACAGGGGCTTCTCACCCCTCCACTTT
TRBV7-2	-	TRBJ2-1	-	CASSVLGNEQFF	TGTGCCAGCAGCGTACTAGGCAATGAGCAGTTCTTC
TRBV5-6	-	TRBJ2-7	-	CASSFGQGMDYEQYF	TGTGCCAGCAGCTTCGGGCAGGGGATGGACTACGAGCAGTACTTC
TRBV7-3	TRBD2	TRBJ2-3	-	CASSLGTSGGLTDTQYF	TGTGCCAGCAGCTTGGGGACTAGCGGGGGACTCACAGATACGCAGTATTTT
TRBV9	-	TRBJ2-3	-	CASSVPGVGTDTQYF	TGTGCCAGCAGCGTACCGGGAGTAGGCACAGATACGCAGTATTTT
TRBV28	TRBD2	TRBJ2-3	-	CASSSIGVAGGVTDTQYF	TGTGCCAGCAGTAGTATTGGTGTGGCGGGAGGTGTTACAGATACGCAGTATTTT
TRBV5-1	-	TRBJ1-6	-	CASSLGESGNSPLHF	TGCGCCAGCAGCTTAGGGGAATCGGGTAATTCACCCCTCCACTTT
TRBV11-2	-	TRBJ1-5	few	CASSRGGSQPQHF	TGTGCCAGCAGCAGGGGAGGGAGTCAGCCCCAGCATTTT
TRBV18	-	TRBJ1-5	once	CASSPQGLAQPQHF	TGTGCCAGCTCACCTCAGGGGCTGGCTCAGCCCCAGCATTTT
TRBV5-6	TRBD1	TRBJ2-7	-	CASSLTHRGHEQYF	TGTGCCAGCAGCTTAACCCACAGGGGCCACGAGCAGTACTTC
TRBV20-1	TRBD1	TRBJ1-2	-	CSADRSYGYTF	TGCAGTGCGGACAGGAGCTATGGCTACACCTTC
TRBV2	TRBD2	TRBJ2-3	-	CASSERTSGADTQYF	TGTGCCAGCAGTGAAAGGACTAGCGGTGCAGATACGCAGTATTTT
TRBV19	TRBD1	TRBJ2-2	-	CATRVWQGAETGELFF	TGTGCCACACGCGTCTGGCAGGGGGCTGAGACCGGGGAGCTGTTTTTT
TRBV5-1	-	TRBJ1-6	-	CASSRDSRYSPLHF	TGCGCCAGCAGCCGCGACAGTAGGTACTCACCCCTCCACTTT
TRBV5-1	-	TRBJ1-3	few	CASSSAGRRDTIYF	TGCGCCAGCAGCAGTGCAGGCAGGCGGGACACCATATATTTT
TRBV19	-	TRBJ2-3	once	CASSIRGTEPDTQYF	TGTGCCAGTAGTATTAGGGGGACGGAACCAGATACGCAGTATTTT
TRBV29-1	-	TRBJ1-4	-	CSVEVWETPEKLFF	TGCAGCGTTGAAGTATGGGAGACACCTGAAAAACTGTTTTTT
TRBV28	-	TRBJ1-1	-	CASSLSTGSTEAFF	TGTGCCAGCAGTTTATCAACAGGGAGCACTGAAGCTTTCTTT
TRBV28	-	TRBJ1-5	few	CATLGQQDNQPQHF	TGTGCCACCCTGGGGCAGCAAGACAATCAGCCCCAGCATTTT
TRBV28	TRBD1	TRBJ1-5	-	CASSLWDRGFSNQPQHF	TGTGCCAGCAGTTTATGGGACAGGGGATTTAGCAATCAGCCCCAGCATTTT
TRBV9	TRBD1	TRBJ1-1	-	CASSVEEGRGRWGSNTEAFF	TGTGCCAGCAGCGTAGAAGAGGGAAGGGGGCGCTGGGGTTCGAACACTGAAGCTTTCTTT
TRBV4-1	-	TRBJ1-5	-	CASNRVGSNQPQHF	TGCGCCAGCAACAGGGTGGGAAGCAATCAGCCCCAGCATTTT